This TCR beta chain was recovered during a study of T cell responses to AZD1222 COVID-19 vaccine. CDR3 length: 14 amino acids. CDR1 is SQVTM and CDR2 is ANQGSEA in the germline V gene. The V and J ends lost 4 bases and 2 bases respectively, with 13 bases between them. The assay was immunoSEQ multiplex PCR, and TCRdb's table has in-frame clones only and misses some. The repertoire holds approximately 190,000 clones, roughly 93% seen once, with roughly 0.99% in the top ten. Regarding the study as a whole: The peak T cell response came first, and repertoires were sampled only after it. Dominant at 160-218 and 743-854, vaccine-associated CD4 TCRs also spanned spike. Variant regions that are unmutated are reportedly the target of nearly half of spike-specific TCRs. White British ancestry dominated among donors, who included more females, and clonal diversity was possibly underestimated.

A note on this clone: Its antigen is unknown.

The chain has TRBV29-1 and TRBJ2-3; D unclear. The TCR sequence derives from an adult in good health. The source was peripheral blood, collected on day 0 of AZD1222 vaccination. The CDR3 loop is CSVALPLPTDTQYF. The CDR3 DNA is TGCAGCGTTGCTCTCCCCTTACCCACAGATACGCAGTATTTT.